One and the same sample provided the 23 T cell receptor beta chains below, sequenced in a study of CD8+ T cells in alopecia areata. Extraction and reverse transcription of RNA yielded cDNA as the sequencing template. Profiled with immunoSEQ multiplex PCR; TCRdb holds only in-frame clones, not every one. The table has about 140,000 clones, 62% seen once. The sample comprised CD8+ T cells sorted from blood. The receptors stem from a human donor in good health.

This clone was counted once. V gene TRBV29-1 combines with J gene TRBJ2-2, with D tentatively TRBD2 (6 bases). The CDR3 covers 14 residues. CDR1 is SQVTM, CDR2 ANQGSEA, per germline. V was pared by 3 bases and J by 1 base, with 9 bases between. This chain's CDR3 is CSVDFGGNTGELFF. In nucleotides, the CDR3 is TGCAGCGTTGACTTCGGGGGGAACACCGGGGAGCTGTTTTTT.

The chain combines TRBV6-5 with TRBJ1-1; D uncertain. The CDR3 runs to 13 residues. The V and J ends lost 5 bases and 4 bases respectively, with 11 bases between them. The germline gives CDR1 MNHEY, CDR2 SVGAGI. CDR3 nucleotides: TGTGCCAGCAGTCACCAGAGCCTCACTGAAGCTTTCTTT. Its protein is CASSHQSLTEAFF.

This clone was observed at least ten times. The chain uses TRBV5-5 and TRBJ1-1; D might be TRBD1 (5 bases). Per germline, CDR1 SGHKS and CDR2 YYEKEE (reference sequence). The V and J ends lost 3 bases and 3 bases respectively, with 18 bases between them. The CDR3 has 16 amino acids. CDR3 DNA: TGTGCCAGCAGCTCCCCCCCCAATTCGGGGGACACTGAAGCTTTCTTT. Translated, it gives CASSSPPNSGDTEAFF.

CDR3 in amino acids: CASSLKTEHYGYTF. The CDR3 nucleotides read TGTGCCAGCAGCTTGAAGACAGAGCACTATGGCTACACCTTC. V usage is TRBV7-9 and J usage is TRBJ1-2; tentatively, D is TRBD1 (5 bases). CDR3 length: 14 residues. V dropped 3 bases and J dropped 3 bases, with 11 bases sitting between them. Germline assignment: CDR1 SEHNR and CDR2 FQNEAQ (reference sequence).

The J gene is TRBJ2-7, the V gene TRBV29-1; D may match TRBD1 or TRBD2 (6 bases each). The germline V gene has CDR1 SQVTM and CDR2 ANQGSEA. V shed 6 bases and J shed 5 bases, with 11 bases lying between them. The CDR3 totals 11 residues. CDR3 in DNA: TGCAGCGTGAGGAGGGGGGACGAGCAGTACTTC. Residues: CSVRRGDEQYF.

This clone came up a few times. This chain connects TRBV9 to TRBJ1-2; the match to TRBD1 covers 7 bases. This CDR3 comprises 13 residues. Germline V lookup: CDR1 SGDLS, CDR2 YYNGEE. Trimming removed 3 bases from V and 7 bases from J; junction bases left unmatched: 6. CDR3 region: CASSAAGTVGYTF. As DNA, the CDR3 is TGTGCCAGCAGCGCTGCCGGGACAGTTGGCTACACCTTC. Full variable domain (remainder filled in from reference TRBV9 and TRBJ1-2): DSGVTQTPKHLITATGQRVTLRCSPRSGDLSVYWYQQSLDQGLQFLIQYYNGEERAKGNILERFSAQQFPDLHSELNLSSLELGDSALYFCASSAAGTVGYTFGSGTRLTVV.

This rearrangement joins TRBV27 to TRBJ2-5; D call uncertain. The CDR3 length is 14 residues. The V end was cut by 6 bases, the J end by 1 base, with 12 bases between. CDR1 and CDR2 from the germline V gene are MNHEY and SMNVEV (reference sequence). The CDR3 spells CASRKGGPQETQYF. CDR3 in DNA: TGTGCCAGCAGGAAAGGCGGACCCCAAGAGACCCAGTACTTC.

The chain joins TRBV14 to TRBJ2-5; weak D call: TRBD1 (5 bases). Germline V gene lookup returns CDR1 SGHDN and CDR2 FVKESK. Trimming removed 3 bases from V and 4 bases from J, with 12 bases in between. The CDR3 loop spans 14 amino acids. The CDR3 loop is CASSQLTGGETQYF. The CDR3 DNA follows: TGTGCCAGCAGCCAGCTCACAGGCGGAGAGACCCAGTACTTC. Full variable domain (missing parts from reference TRBV14 and TRBJ2-5): EAGVTQFPSHSVIEKGQTVTLRCDPISGHDNLYWYRRVMGKEIKFLLHFVKESKQDESGMPNNRFLAERTGGTYSTLKVQPAELEDSGVYFCASSQLTGGETQYFGPGTRLLVL.

J is TRBJ2-7 and V is TRBV2, with D uncertain. The CDR3 totals 14 residues. In germline, CDR1 is SNHLY, CDR2 FYNNEI. Trimming pared 3 bases from V and 5 bases from J, leaving 14 bases between. The CDR3 protein is CASSDSGPYDEQYF. In DNA form, the CDR3 reads TGTGCCAGCAGTGATTCCGGACCCTATGACGAGCAGTACTTC.

This clone was counted once. The genes are TRBV5-6 and TRBJ2-7; weak D call: TRBD2 (5 bases). This CDR3 comprises 13 residues. CDR1 SGHDT and CDR2 YYEEEE come from the germline V gene. The V end was cut by 4 bases, the J end by 3 bases, with 11 bases between. In nucleotides, the CDR3 is TGTGCCAGCAGCATCGCGGAGGACTACGAGCAGTACTTC. This translates into CASSIAEDYEQYF.

V usage is TRBV27 and J usage is TRBJ2-7; D not certain. The CDR3 loop spans 13 amino acids. V dropped 4 bases and J dropped 7 bases, with 14 bases sitting between them. Germline CDR1 is MNHEY and CDR2 is SMNVEV (reference sequence). The chain's CDR3 is CASSSTARREQYF. CDR3 nucleotides: TGTGCCAGCAGTTCCACGGCCCGCAGGGAGCAGTACTTC.

The chain uses TRBV29-1 and TRBJ1-1; TRBD1 matches at 8 bases. Germline V gene data show CDR1 as SQVTM and CDR2 as ANQGSEA. Trimming at V came to 6 bases and at J to 1 base, leaving 1 base not matched to a gene. This CDR3 region has 12 residues. The CDR3 reads CSVGTGNTEAFF. The CDR3 nucleotides are TGCAGCGTGGGGACAGGGAACACTGAAGCTTTCTTT.

The chain recombines TRBV7-6 with TRBJ2-5; 7 bases map to TRBD1. V lost 5 bases, J lost 1 base, and 10 bases stayed unmatched. Germline CDR1 is SGHVS and CDR2 is FNYEAQ. The CDR3 length is 16 residues. Here the CDR3 reads CASSPKHGTAQETQYF. DNA for the CDR3: TGTGCCAGCAGCCCGAAACATGGGACAGCCCAAGAGACCCAGTACTTC.

This clone was seen repeatedly, ten times or more. This sample includes further DNA sequences coding for the same CDR3. This rearrangement joins TRBV27 to TRBJ1-1; D uncertain. V lost 4 bases to trimming and J lost 3 bases, with 3 bases between them. The CDR3 consists of 11 residues. The germline CDR1 and CDR2 sequences are MNHEY and SMNVEV (reference sequence). The CDR3 sequence: CASSSYTEAFF. DNA of the CDR3: TGTGCCAGCAGTTCCTACACTGAAGCTTTCTTT.

V gene TRBV27 combines with J gene TRBJ2-6, with D possibly matching TRBD1 (5 bases). V was shortened by 7 bases and J by 1 base, with 5 bases between the two germline ends. The CDR3 is 13 residues long. Looked up from germline, CDR1 is MNHEY and CDR2 is SMNVEV (reference sequence). This chain's CDR3 is CASTGSGANVLTF. As DNA, the CDR3 is TGTGCCAGCACAGGGTCTGGGGCCAACGTCCTGACTTTC.

The rearrangement joins TRBV23-1 to TRBJ1-2; 10 positions match TRBD1. Being an ORF, TRBV23-1 has a function that is uncertain. The ends lost 2 bases at V and 5 bases at J; junction bases unmatched: 2. There are 14 residues in the CDR3. CDR3 region: CASSQEDRGYGYTF. CDR3 nucleotide sequence: TGCGCCAGCAGTCAAGAGGACAGGGGGTATGGCTACACCTTC.

The sample holds one count of this clone. The gene calls are TRBV5-1 and TRBJ2-1; weak D call: TRBD1 (6 bases). Germline assignment: CDR1 SGHRS and CDR2 YFSETQ. This CDR3 is 18 amino acids long. The V end was cut by 0 bases, the J end by 0 bases, with 16 bases between. The CDR3 loop is CASSLDFLQGSSYNEQFF. DNA for the CDR3: TGCGCCAGCAGCTTGGACTTCCTTCAGGGGAGCTCCTACAATGAGCAGTTCTTC.

The chain combines TRBV29-1 with TRBJ2-7; 7 positions agree with TRBD2. The CDR3 is made up of 12 amino acids. Germline CDR1 reads SQVTM; CDR2 reads ANQGSEA. The V and J ends lost 5 bases and 4 bases, in that order; junction bases with no gene match: 5. In nucleotides, the CDR3 is TGCAGCGTTATCGGCGGGAGTTACGAGCAGTACTTC. It encodes CSVIGGSYEQYF.

This chain joins TRBV2 and TRBJ2-2, with D possibly TRBD2 on 5 matching bases. This CDR3 comprises 14 residues. Per the germline V gene, CDR1 is SNHLY and CDR2 is FYNNEI. V was clipped by 6 bases and J by 4 bases, with 12 bases between them. The CDR3 DNA sequence: TGTGCCAGCAGGGAACGGGATTCCACCGGGGAGCTGTTTTTT. It specifies CASRERDSTGELFF.

This chain joins TRBV29-1 and TRBJ2-3; TRBD2 might be the D (6 bases). Between the trimmed V and J ends, which lost 5 bases and 2 bases, there was a span of 14 bases. This CDR3 has 14 amino acids. The germline V gene has CDR1 SQVTM and CDR2 ANQGSEA. The CDR3 DNA reads as TGCAGCGTTCTGTGGCGGGGCCACACAGATACGCAGTATTTT. Translated: CSVLWRGHTDTQYF.

This clone was seen a handful of times. V and J are TRBV29-1 and TRBJ2-7; possibly TRBD1 for D (5 bases). The ends were cut back, 7 bases at V and 3 bases at J, with 10 bases in the middle. In germline, CDR1 is SQVTM, CDR2 ANQGSEA. The CDR3 length is 11 residues. CDR3 loop: CSAGLNYEQYF. The CDR3, as DNA: TGCAGCGCAGGGCTGAACTACGAGCAGTACTTC.

This clone was found a few times. The chain combines TRBV5-1 with TRBJ2-1; no reliable D call. In germline, CDR1 is SGHRS, CDR2 YFSETQ. The CDR3 runs to 15 residues. Trimming stripped 0 bases from V and 2 bases from J, with 9 bases between. This CDR3 reads CASSLDPGAYNEQFF. CDR3 DNA sequence: TGCGCCAGCAGCTTGGATCCCGGAGCCTACAATGAGCAGTTCTTC.

This sequence joins TRBV11-2 and TRBJ2-7; 8 positions match TRBD1. CDR3 length equals 15 residues. The germline V gene encodes CDR1 SGHAT and CDR2 FQNNGV. After removal of 1 base from V and 5 bases from J, the junction contained 7 bases not matched to a gene. In nucleotides, the CDR3 is TGTGCCAGCAGCTTAGTCTCAGGGGGCCTGGACGAGCAGTACTTC. Its translation is CASSLVSGGLDEQYF. Full variable domain (outside the CDR3, taken from reference TRBV11-2 and TRBJ2-7): EAGVAQSPRYKIIEKRQSVAFWCNPISGHATLYWYQQILGQGPKLLIQFQNNGVVDDSQLPKDRFSAERLKGVDSTLKIQPAKLEDSAVYLCASSLVSGGLDEQYFGPGTRLTVT.